This TCR beta chain is drawn from a study of T cells after yellow fever vaccination. TCRdb re-called the 5' RACE reads with MiXCR, one entry per CDR3 protein. Counted here are about 240,000 distinct CDR3 sequences, 6.9% occurring once; the ten biggest clones make up more than 0.8%. This clonotype showed up just a few times. Deletions cut 3 bases from V and 2 bases from J, with 7 bases between. The CDR3 consists of 13 residues. CDR1 and CDR2 from the germline V gene are SGHDN and FVKESK. This chain connects TRBV14 to TRBJ2-5; D unresolved. Sequenced here: CD4+ T cells sorted from PBMCs, sampled 15 days after the yellow fever booster vaccination. This sequence was found in a man aged 30-40 years who received the YFV17D yellow fever vaccine. CDR3 nucleotide sequence: TGTGCCAGCAGCCACGGATTTCAAGAGACCCAGTACTTC. It specifies CASSHGFQETQYF.